This is a list of T cell receptor beta chains from one sample in a study of T cell changes during pregnancy in multiple sclerosis. Produced via immunoSEQ multiplex PCR; TCRdb's table is partial and in-frame only. The sample lists tens of thousands of clones, 94% occurring once. Sequences were derived from peripheral blood, sampled in the third trimester of pregnancy. The receptors originated from a female donor with multiple sclerosis, enrolled in a pregnancy study. CDR3s include the opening cysteine and the closing phenylalanine or tryptophan. Each record gives: CDR3 DNA, CDR3 protein, V gene, J gene, clone size, D gene. D genes are given only for firm matches. Size is stated for part of the rows, as once, few or many counts, or as a class when the clone is expanded.

DNA: TGTGCCAGCAGCCCCGACTCCTCTGTTGAGCAGTACTTC; CDR3: CASSPDSSVEQYF; V: TRBV9; J: TRBJ2-7; size: -; D: -
DNA: TGTGCCAGCACTCTCTCCCCAGGGGGCACTGAAGCTTTCTTT; CDR3: CASTLSPGGTEAFF; V: TRBV2; J: TRBJ1-1; size: -; D: TRBD1
DNA: TGTGCCAGCAGTTCCAACGCGGTCGCCGGGGAGCTGTTTTTT; CDR3: CASSSNAVAGELFF; V: TRBV27; J: TRBJ2-2; size: -; D: -
DNA: TGTGCCAGCAGCCCCGCTGGGGGGGACGGTGAAAAACTGTTTTTT; CDR3: CASSPAGGDGEKLFF; V: TRBV28; J: TRBJ1-4; size: few; D: -
DNA: TGTGCCAGCAGTTTGACAGGGGTGTACGAGCAGTACTTC; CDR3: CASSLTGVYEQYF; V: TRBV27; J: TRBJ2-7; size: -; D: TRBD1
DNA: TGTGCCAGCTCACCACTTACAGGACAAGCGTACGAGCAGTACTTC; CDR3: CASSPLTGQAYEQYF; V: TRBV18; J: TRBJ2-7; size: -; D: -
DNA: TGCGCCAGCAGTTCTAGCACAGATACGCAGTATTTT; CDR3: CASSSSTDTQYF; V: TRBV10-1; J: TRBJ2-3; size: -; D: -
DNA: TGCAGTGCTAATTCAGGCGGGGCCCAGTACTTC; CDR3: CSANSGGAQYF; V: TRBV20-1; J: TRBJ2-5; size: -; D: -
DNA: TGCGCCAGCAGCCAAGATCGCGGGGCCAGCGAAAAACTGTTTTTT; CDR3: CASSQDRGASEKLFF; V: TRBV4-3; J: TRBJ1-4; size: -; D: -
DNA: TGTGCCAGCACCCCATTAGGGGGCGGCAATGGCTACACCTTC; CDR3: CASTPLGGGNGYTF; V: TRBV27; J: TRBJ1-2; size: -; D: TRBD1
DNA: TGTGCCTGGAGTTCAATCGCTAGGGCTTTCTTT; CDR3: CAWSSIARAFF; V: TRBV30; J: TRBJ1-1; size: -; D: -
DNA: TGTGCCAGCAAGGGGAACCAGGGTGAAAAACTGTTTTTT; CDR3: CASKGNQGEKLFF; V: TRBV5-5; J: TRBJ1-4; size: -; D: -
DNA: TGTGCCAGCAGTCCCCGAGGCTTTAGCAATCAGCCCCAGCATTTT; CDR3: CASSPRGFSNQPQHF; V: TRBV6-5; J: TRBJ1-5; size: -; D: -
DNA: TGTGCCAGCAGGGGGCTAGCGGGAGAAGGAGGTGAGCAGTTCTTC; CDR3: CASRGLAGEGGEQFF; V: TRBV25-1; J: TRBJ2-1; size: -; D: TRBD2
DNA: TGTGCCAGTAGTATGGCGGGTAGCTCCTACAATGAGCAGTTCTTC; CDR3: CASSMAGSSYNEQFF; V: TRBV19; J: TRBJ2-1; size: -; D: -
DNA: TGTGCCAGCAGTCCCATACAGGGGGTTAGCGAGCAGTACTTC; CDR3: CASSPIQGVSEQYF; V: TRBV28; J: TRBJ2-7; size: -; D: TRBD1
DNA: TGTGCCAGCAGTGGGGGAGGACAGGGTACAATCAATGAGCAGTTCTTC; CDR3: CASSGGGQGTINEQFF; V: TRBV6-1; J: TRBJ2-1; size: -; D: TRBD1
DNA: TGCGCCAGCAGCTCAGGACAGAATACAGATACGCAGTATTTT; CDR3: CASSSGQNTDTQYF; V: TRBV5-1; J: TRBJ2-3; size: -; D: -
DNA: TGCGCCAGCAGCCAAGAATTTCAGGGGGCAAGGGAAAAACTGTTTTTT; CDR3: CASSQEFQGAREKLFF; V: TRBV4-1; J: TRBJ1-4; size: -; D: TRBD1
DNA: TGTGCCAGCAGCTCGTCAGGGAAAGTGACTGAAGCTTTCTTT; CDR3: CASSSSGKVTEAFF; V: TRBV11-2; J: TRBJ1-1; size: -; D: -
DNA: TGTGCCAGCAGCGTAGGCGTTTTGAACACTGAAGCTTTCTTT; CDR3: CASSVGVLNTEAFF; V: TRBV9; J: TRBJ1-1; size: -; D: -
DNA: TGTGCCAGCAGCTCAGGACAGGGGAGGACTCCCACAGATACGCAGTATTTT; CDR3: CASSSGQGRTPTDTQYF; V: TRBV5-4; J: TRBJ2-3; size: once; D: TRBD1
DNA: TGTGCCAGCAGGGTAGACACCAGCACAGATACGCAGTATTTT; CDR3: CASRVDTSTDTQYF; V: TRBV6-1; J: TRBJ2-3; size: -; D: -
DNA: TGTGCCATCAGTGTTGAGCCGCGCTATGGCTACACCTTC; CDR3: CAISVEPRYGYTF; V: TRBV10-3; J: TRBJ1-2; size: -; D: -
DNA: TGTGCTACACAGGGGACAGGAAACACCATATATTTT; CDR3: CATQGTGNTIYF; V: TRBV25-1; J: TRBJ1-3; size: -; D: TRBD1